The rows below give T cell receptor beta chains drawn from one sample of a study of cytomegalovirus exposure and HLA in healthy donors. This table comes from immunoSEQ multiplex PCR, and its TCRdb copy is limited to in-frame clones, with some not included. This sample has about 150,000 clones, with approximately 80% found just once. Material: PBMCs. Every receptor here comes from a man aged 45 to 65 in good health and CMV-seropositive. Each CDR3 is given with its conserved first and last residue. A D gene is named only where the DNA matches it firmly. The size of a clone is reported for some rows only, either as once, few or many, or as a class for expanded clones.

clone_size d_call j_call v_call cdr3_aa cdr3_nt
- - TRBJ2-1 TRBV15 CATSPIRQSYNEQFF TGTGCCACCAGCCCGATCCGACAGAGCTACAATGAGCAGTTCTTC
once TRBD2 TRBJ2-7 TRBV9 CASSVAAGSVYEQYF TGTGCCAGCAGCGTAGCAGCGGGATCTGTCTACGAGCAGTACTTC
- - TRBJ1-1 TRBV5-1 CASSLMRGGDTEAFF TGCGCCAGCAGCTTAATGCGGGGAGGGGACACTGAAGCTTTCTTT
- - TRBJ1-4 TRBV5-1 CASSLAGVEKLFF TGCGCCAGCAGCTTGGCTGGAGTTGAAAAACTGTTTTTT
- TRBD1 TRBJ1-1 TRBV4-1 CASSQSQTGAPTEAFF TGCGCCAGCAGCCAATCCCAGACAGGGGCGCCCACTGAAGCTTTCTTT
- TRBD2 TRBJ2-1 TRBV9 CASSVGGGGANEQFF TGTGCCAGCAGCGTAGGCGGCGGGGGGGCGAATGAGCAGTTCTTC
- - TRBJ2-7 TRBV2 CASLEALVSSGSYEQYF TGTGCCAGCCTAGAGGCCTTGGTGAGTAGCGGCTCCTACGAGCAGTACTTC
- TRBD1 TRBJ2-3 TRBV5-1 CASSSGLTGDNRDTQYF TGCGCCAGCAGCTCAGGTCTGACAGGGGATAATCGGGATACGCAGTATTTT
few TRBD1 TRBJ2-4 TRBV18 CASSKGQANIQYF TGTGCCAGCTCAAAGGGACAGGCAAACATTCAGTACTTC
- - TRBJ2-3 TRBV5-1 CASSTTQRLGASTDTQYF TGCGCCAGCAGCACAACCCAGAGACTAGGCGCTAGCACAGATACGCAGTATTTT
- - TRBJ1-2 TRBV19 CASLQGIPYGYTF TGTGCCAGTCTTCAGGGGATCCCTTATGGCTACACCTTC
- - TRBJ1-5 TRBV14 CASSQSPYQPQHF TGTGCCAGCAGCCAAAGCCCTTATCAGCCCCAGCATTTT
once TRBD1 TRBJ2-7 TRBV6-1 CASTLGGQGIHEQYF TGTGCCAGCACCCTCGGGGGACAGGGTATCCACGAGCAGTACTTC
- TRBD2 TRBJ2-5 TRBV7-8 CASSFLREVRETQYF TGTGCCAGCAGCTTCCTCCGGGAGGTCCGGGAGACCCAGTACTTC
- TRBD1 TRBJ1-1 TRBV18 CASSRDRGPDTEAFF TGTGCCAGCTCACGTGACAGGGGGCCGGACACTGAAGCTTTCTTT
- TRBD1 TRBJ1-2 TRBV5-1 CASSFTGADYGYTF TGCGCCAGCAGCTTTACAGGGGCGGACTATGGCTACACCTTC
- - TRBJ1-1 TRBV5-1 CASSPPGLEAFF TGCGCCAGCAGCCCTCCTGGGCTTGAAGCTTTCTTT
few TRBD1 TRBJ2-1 TRBV5-1 CASSTGQYNEQFF TGCGCCAGCAGCACGGGACAGTACAATGAGCAGTTCTTC
- - TRBJ1-6 TRBV21-1 CASSKGYGTADNSPLHF TGTGCCAGCAGCAAAGGTTACGGGACAGCGGATAATTCACCCCTCCACTTT
- TRBD1 TRBJ2-7 TRBV4-1 CASSQAGTGAYEQYF TGCGCCAGCAGCCAAGCTGGGACAGGAGCCTACGAGCAGTACTTC
- TRBD1 TRBJ2-7 TRBV27 CASSLGDRSYEQYF TGTGCCAGCAGTTTGGGGGACAGATCTTACGAGCAGTACTTC
- TRBD2 TRBJ2-3 TRBV19 CASSEPSGGVTDTQYF TGTGCCAGTAGCGAGCCCAGCGGGGGGGTCACAGATACGCAGTATTTT
- - TRBJ1-1 TRBV19 CASSIGGGITEAFF TGTGCCAGTAGTATCGGGGGGGGGATCACTGAAGCTTTCTTT
- - TRBJ1-1 TRBV4-2 CASSQEKYTNTEAFF TGTGCCAGCAGCCAAGAAAAATACACGAACACTGAAGCTTTCTTT
- TRBD2 TRBJ2-1 TRBV7-9 CASSLGQKSGRVTNEQFF TGTGCCAGCAGCTTAGGACAGAAGAGCGGGAGGGTAACCAATGAGCAGTTCTTC
- TRBD1 TRBJ2-6 TRBV7-9 CASSFAGGGNVLTF TGTGCCAGCAGCTTTGCAGGGGGCGGCAACGTCCTGACTTTC
- TRBD1 TRBJ2-3 TRBV6-5 CASSRRGQVMDTQYF TGTGCCAGCAGTAGGAGGGGACAGGTTATGGATACGCAGTATTTT
- - TRBJ1-1 TRBV14 CASSRTEPRAFF TGTGCCAGCAGCCGTACAGAACCCCGGGCTTTCTTT
- TRBD1 TRBJ1-2 TRBV6-5 CASSSRDRGLRYGYTF TGTGCCAGCAGTTCCCGGGACAGGGGACTTAGGTATGGCTACACCTTC
- - TRBJ2-2 TRBV29-1 CSVEGRSRTELFF TGCAGCGTTGAGGGGCGGTCCCGCACGGAGCTGTTTTTT
- - TRBJ1-2 TRBV4-1 CASSQDPTGYGYTF TGCGCCAGCAGCCAAGATCCGACAGGTTATGGCTACACCTTC
- TRBD2 TRBJ2-1 TRBV19 CASGTSGGYNEQFF TGTGCCAGCGGGACTAGCGGGGGGTACAATGAGCAGTTCTTC
- TRBD1 TRBJ1-2 TRBV6-5 CASSDLGQIYGYTF TGTGCCAGCAGCGATCTGGGACAGATTTATGGCTACACCTTC
- - TRBJ1-5 TRBV15 CATSNGHHQPQHF TGTGCCACCAGCAACGGACATCATCAGCCCCAGCATTTT
- - TRBJ1-6 TRBV15 CATSIWARGSGSPLHF TGTGCCACCAGCATCTGGGCGAGGGGGTCAGGGTCACCCCTCCACTTT